Listed below are T cell receptor beta chains from one sample, sequenced in a study of patients and donors after allogeneic stem cell transplantation. TCRdb used MiXCR to reprocess the RT-PCR reads, holding one entry per CDR3 protein. The sample comprises hundreds of thousands of distinct CDR3 sequences, 38% of which are singletons, and under 14% rests with the top ten. Sequences were obtained from blood, either unsorted or a sorted T cell fraction (not recorded which). These receptors were taken from a human donor who was either an allogeneic HSCT recipient or a stem cell or donor lymphocyte infusion donor (not recorded which). It is not recorded whose cells these are; they may come from a transplant donor. The CDR3 runs from the conserved cysteine through the conserved F or W. A D gene is named only where the DNA matches it firmly. Part of the rows lack a size; the others show once, few, many or a class for expanded clones.

clone size | J gene | V gene | D gene | CDR3 DNA | CDR3 protein
NA | TRBJ2-1 | TRBV7-8 | NA | TGTGCCAGCAGCTTAGAGCGACGGAGCTCCTACAATGAGCAGTTCTTC | CASSLERRSSYNEQFF
NA | TRBJ1-1 | TRBV29-1 | NA | TGCAGCGGCGGACCCTTGAGGGGCACTGAAGCTTTCTTT | CSGGPLRGTEAFF
few | TRBJ1-4 | TRBV6-5 | NA | TGTGCCAGCAGTTCCCTGGGGGTCGATGAAAAACTGTTTTTT | CASSSLGVDEKLFF
few | TRBJ1-2 | TRBV5-5 | NA | TGTGCCAGCAGCTTGGACCAGGGAGATGTCTATGGCTACACCTTC | CASSLDQGDVYGYTF
NA | TRBJ2-3 | TRBV5-1 | NA | TGCGCCAGCAGCGAGAAGACTGGGAGCACAGATACGCAGTATTTT | CASSEKTGSTDTQYF
NA | TRBJ2-7 | TRBV5-6 | NA | TGTGCCAGCAGCGAGCAGGGAGAGCAGTACTTC | CASSEQGEQYF
NA | TRBJ1-1 | TRBV12-3/TRBV12-4 | TRBD1 | TGTGCCAGCAGGACAGGGGAGAACACTGAAGCTTTCTTT | CASRTGENTEAFF
NA | TRBJ1-1 | TRBV18 | NA | TGTGCCAGCTCACCAGTGGGTGGGGACACTGAAGCTTTCTTT | CASSPVGGDTEAFF
few | TRBJ2-5 | TRBV5-1 | NA | TGCGCCAGCAGCTCGGGACAACTGCAAGAGACCCAGTACTTC | CASSSGQLQETQYF
NA | TRBJ2-3 | TRBV30 | TRBD2 | TGTGCCTGGAGTGGCGTAGGTAGCGGGGGCGTCACAGATACGCAGTATTTT | CAWSGVGSGGVTDTQYF
NA | TRBJ1-6 | TRBV20-1 | NA | TGCAGTGCTAGTAACCTCCACTTT | CSASNLHF
NA | TRBJ1-2 | TRBV2 | TRBD1 | TGTGCCAGCAGTCCGGACAGGGGTGGAGGTGGCTACACCTTC | CASSPDRGGGGYTF
few | TRBJ1-2 | TRBV7-8 | NA | TGTGCCAGCAGCCTGGGACCCGCTAACTATGGCTACACCTTC | CASSLGPANYGYTF
NA | TRBJ1-2 | TRBV20-1 | TRBD1 | TGCAGTGCTAGAGCTAGGGACAGCAAGACTAACTATGGCTACACCTTC | CSARARDSKTNYGYTF
few | TRBJ1-2 | TRBV20-1 | NA | TGCAGTGCTAATCAGCGCACAGGGAACTATGGCTACACCTTC | CSANQRTGNYGYTF
NA | TRBJ2-7 | TRBV29-1 | NA | TGCAGCGTTGGTTTGTCCTACGAGCAGTACTTC | CSVGLSYEQYF
NA | TRBJ2-7 | TRBV7-9 | NA | TGTGCCAGCAGCCGGCCGACAGGCGACGAGCAGTACTTC | CASSRPTGDEQYF
few | TRBJ2-5 | TRBV5-1 | TRBD1 | TGCGCCAGCAAAGAGGGGGCTAGCGAGACCCAGTACTTC | CASKEGASETQYF
few | TRBJ1-2 | TRBV13 | NA | TGTGCCAGCAGCTTAGGCGGGGGTGGCTATGGCTACACCTTC | CASSLGGGGYGYTF
few | TRBJ1-2 | TRBV27 | NA | TGTGCCAGCAGTCCCAGGGGCGGCTATGGCTACACCTTC | CASSPRGGYGYTF
many | TRBJ1-1 | TRBV12-3/TRBV12-4 | NA | TGTGCCAGCAGTGGACAGTATCTTGAAGCTTTCTTT | CASSGQYLEAFF
NA | TRBJ1-5 | TRBV6-5 | NA | TGTGCCAGCAGCCGTGGCGTGGATACTTTTAGCAATCAGCCCCAGCATTTT | CASSRGVDTFSNQPQHF
NA | TRBJ1-5 | TRBV19 | NA | TGTGCCAGTAGTGGACCCTATAGCAATCAGCCCCAGCATTTT | CASSGPYSNQPQHF
NA | TRBJ1-6 | TRBV12-3/TRBV12-4 | NA | TGTGCCAGCACCCAATTGGGGCAGAGCTATAATTCACCCCTCCACTTT | CASTQLGQSYNSPLHF
NA | TRBJ2-6 | TRBV12-3/TRBV12-4 | NA | TGTGCCAGCAGGCCATCTTTACCCGGGGCCAACGTCCTGACTTTC | CASRPSLPGANVLTF
NA | TRBJ2-5 | TRBV9 | NA | TGTGCCAGCAGCGTAGGGACACTCCAAGAGACCCAGTACTTC | CASSVGTLQETQYF
NA | TRBJ1-4 | TRBV12-3/TRBV12-4 | NA | TGTGCCAGCACCCTAGGGGCCAATGAACAACTGTTTTTT | CASTLGANEQLFF
few | TRBJ1-2 | TRBV12-3/TRBV12-4 | NA | TGTGCCAGCAGTATAAACTATGGCTACACCTTC | CASSINYGYTF
NA | TRBJ1-1 | TRBV5-1 | NA | TGCGCCAGCAGCTTCGTGGGGGACACTGAAGCTTTCTTT | CASSFVGDTEAFF
NA | TRBJ1-5 | TRBV7-7 | NA | TGTGCCAGCAGCTTCAAGACAGGCAGGAGCAATCAGCCCCAGCATTTT | CASSFKTGRSNQPQHF
NA | TRBJ2-7 | TRBV15 | TRBD2 | TGTGCCACCAGCTCGGGACTAGCGGGGGGTCAGTACTTC | CATSSGLAGGQYF
NA | TRBJ2-4 | TRBV29-1 | NA | TGCAGCGTTGGGCTCGGTGGGGACATTCAGTACTTC | CSVGLGGDIQYF
few | TRBJ1-2 | TRBV10-3 | NA | TGTGCCATCAGTGTACACCACAGGGATGGCTACACCTTC | CAISVHHRDGYTF
NA | TRBJ1-2 | TRBV28 | NA | TGTGCCAGCAGTTTATCCGAGGGGGGCGGCTACACCTTC | CASSLSEGGGYTF
NA | TRBJ1-6 | TRBV12-3/TRBV12-4 | NA | TGTGCCAGCAGTTTGGGCCAAGGGCTTTCTTGGAATAATTCACCCCTCCACTTT | CASSLGQGLSWNNSPLHF
few | TRBJ1-2 | TRBV24-1 | NA | TGTGCCACCAGTGATCCTCTTGGACAGTCTAACTATGGCTACACCTTC | CATSDPLGQSNYGYTF
NA | TRBJ1-2 | TRBV4-1 | NA | TGCGCCAGCAGCCCCTTCCTAACAGTAAACTATGGCTACACCTTC | CASSPFLTVNYGYTF
NA | TRBJ2-3 | TRBV4-3 | NA | TGCGCCAGCAGCCAAGATGGGGGAGCGAGGGGAACAGATACGCAGTATTTT | CASSQDGGARGTDTQYF
few | TRBJ1-5 | TRBV18 | NA | TGTGCCAGCTCAGAAAGAGGTTGGGGCCAGCCCCAGCATTTT | CASSERGWGQPQHF
few | TRBJ1-1 | TRBV20-1 | TRBD1 | TGCAGTGCTAGAGATAGAGACAGGGGATTGGGCACTGAAGCTTTCTTT | CSARDRDRGLGTEAFF
NA | TRBJ1-4 | TRBV29-1 | NA | TGCAGCGTTGGGAGTGAAAAACTGTTTTTT | CSVGSEKLFF
NA | TRBJ2-1 | TRBV12-3/TRBV12-4 | NA | TGTGCCAGCAGTTTAGCCGGACCCTTCTCTGAGCAGTTCTTC | CASSLAGPFSEQFF
few | TRBJ1-2 | TRBV10-3 | NA | TGTGCCATCAGTGAGGAACCGGTAGCGGGCTACACCTTC | CAISEEPVAGYTF
NA | TRBJ1-5 | TRBV9 | TRBD1 | TGTGCCAGCAGCCCAGGAGGGGACAGCTACATGCATCAGCCCCAGCATTTT | CASSPGGDSYMHQPQHF
NA | TRBJ1-4 | TRBV7-2 | NA | TGTGCCAGCAGACGGGACCTTCCTAATGAAAAACTGTTTTTT | CASRRDLPNEKLFF
NA | TRBJ1-1 | TRBV4-2 | NA | TGTGCCAGCAGCCCTCGGGGACCGAATGGGGGCACTGAAGCTTTCTTT | CASSPRGPNGGTEAFF
NA | TRBJ2-2 | TRBV20-1 | TRBD1 | TGCAGTGCTGCACCGGGACAGGGGATGGACACCGGGGAGCTGTTTTTT | CSAAPGQGMDTGELFF
few | TRBJ1-1 | TRBV5-6 | TRBD1 | TGTGCCAGCAGCTTCGCAGGGGGCTGGGGAGCTTTCTTT | CASSFAGGWGAFF
NA | TRBJ1-3 | TRBV7-2 | NA | TGTGCCAGCAGCTTAAGCAGGGTCTCTGGAAACACCATATATTTT | CASSLSRVSGNTIYF
NA | TRBJ2-2 | TRBV11-1 | NA | TGTGCCAGCAGCTCTCAGAACACCGGGGAGCTGTTTTTT | CASSSQNTGELFF
NA | TRBJ2-5 | TRBV5-5 | TRBD1 | TGTGCCAGCAAAACTTGGACAGGTCAAGAGACCCAGTACTTC | CASKTWTGQETQYF
many | TRBJ1-2 | TRBV5-6 | NA | TGTGCCAGCAGCTGGATATACGGGACGGGCTATGGCTACACCTTC | CASSWIYGTGYGYTF
NA | TRBJ2-1 | TRBV4-1 | NA | TGCGCCAGCAGCCAAGTTGTTTTAGGCTTACAGGGGACTAACAATGAGCAGTTCTTC | CASSQVVLGLQGTNNEQFF
NA | TRBJ2-7 | TRBV10-3 | NA | TGTGCCATCAGTGTTGGAAAAGTCTACGAGCAGTACTTC | CAISVGKVYEQYF